One sample yielded the 10 T cell receptor beta chains listed below, sequenced in a study of early T cells in non-severe SARS-CoV-2 infection. TCRdb redid the calling of the 5' RACE reads with MiXCR, one entry per CDR3 protein. The sample consists of over 50,000 distinct CDR3 sequences, roughly 12% of them appearing once. The sequenced sample consisted of whole blood. These receptor sequences come from an adult who was a healthcare worker with PCR-confirmed SARS-CoV-2 infection or an uninfected control (not recorded which).

This clonotype showed up many times. This sequence joins TRBV29-1 and TRBJ1-6; D is ambiguous. CDR1 and CDR2 (germline): SQVTM, ANQGSEA. The CDR3 length is 12 residues. The V end was cut by 4 bases, the J end by 7 bases, with 8 bases between. CDR3 sequence (DNA): TGCAGCGTTGGAGAGGTCAATTCACCCCTCCACTTT. Protein sequence: CSVGEVNSPLHF.

This clonotype showed up many times. This chain links TRBV19 with TRBJ1-2; TRBD1 matches at 10 bases. Germline CDR1 is LNHDA and CDR2 is SQIVND (reference sequence). The CDR3 sequence is 14 residues long. The ends lost 7 bases at V and 5 bases at J; junction bases unmatched: 7. The chain's CDR3 is CASTRQGARYGYTF. The CDR3 DNA reads as TGTGCCAGTACGAGACAGGGGGCGCGGTATGGCTACACCTTC.

This rearrangement joins TRBV29-1 to TRBJ1-1; 10 bases match TRBD1. Trimming removed 4 bases from V and 10 bases from J; junction bases left unmatched: 6. CDR3 length: 12 amino acids. Per germline, CDR1 SQVTM and CDR2 ANQGSEA. Here the CDR3 DNA reads TGCAGCGTTGGCTGGACAGGGGGGGGAGCTTTCTTT. Its translation: CSVGWTGGGAFF.

For this clonotype: At one of its ends the junction is not consistent with the germline gene, which may arise from a read error. V and J are TRBV18 and TRBJ2-7; possibly TRBD1 for D (6 bases). Germline loops: CDR1 KGHSH, CDR2 LQKENI. CDR3 length: 17 residues. CDR3 DNA sequence: TGTGCCAACTCATCAGCTCTTGGTACAGGGAGCCCCTACGAGCAGTACTTC. Amino acids: CANSSALGTGSPYEQYF.

This clonotype was seen repeatedly, ten times or more. The chain joins TRBV7-2 to TRBJ1-2, with D unclear. The CDR3 consists of 13 residues. Germline V gene lookup returns CDR1 SGHTA and CDR2 FQGNSA. Deletions cut 3 bases from V and 5 bases from J, with 10 bases between. CDR3 sequence reads: CASSFEGAYGYTF. The CDR3 region has the DNA TGTGCCAGCAGCTTTGAGGGCGCTTATGGCTACACCTTC. Together with reference TRBV7-2 and TRBJ1-2, the CDR3 gives the full variable domain: GAGVSQSPSNKVTEKGKDVELRCDPISGHTALYWYRQSLGQGLEFLIYFQGNSAPDKSGLPSDRFSAERTGGSVSTLTIQRTQQEDSAVYLCASSFEGAYGYTFGSGTRLTVV.

V usage is TRBV9 and J usage is TRBJ1-3, with 7 bases fitting TRBD1. CDR3 length: 16 amino acids. Germline V gene lookup returns CDR1 SGDLS and CDR2 YYNGEE. Trimming at V came to 3 bases and at J to 2 bases, leaving 8 bases not matched to a gene. The CDR3 loop reads CASSAGQDPTGNTIYF. The CDR3 coding sequence is TGTGCCAGCAGCGCTGGACAGGACCCCACTGGAAACACCATATATTTT.

This clonotype was seen at least ten times. The V and J genes are TRBV10-2 and TRBJ2-2; D may be TRBD1 or TRBD2 (5 bases each). Germline V gene data show CDR1 as WSHSY and CDR2 as SAAADI. The CDR3 has 14 residues. Trimming removed 6 bases at V and 6 bases at J, with 14 bases between. This CDR3 reads CASSPLVGAGELFF. CDR3 bases: TGCGCCAGCAGCCCCCTAGTGGGGGCCGGGGAGCTGTTTTTT.

In this sample, this clonotype turned up many times. The rearrangement joins TRBV6-5 to TRBJ1-6; weak D call: TRBD1 (6 bases). V gave up 4 bases and J gave up 6 bases, with 10 bases separating them. There are 14 residues in the CDR3. CDR1 MNHEY and CDR2 SVGAGI come from the germline V gene. The CDR3, as DNA: TGTGCCAGCAGTTCCAGGGGACTTAATTCACCCCTCCACTTT. Encoded protein: CASSSRGLNSPLHF.

This clonotype was seen repeatedly, ten times or more. The chain couples TRBV19 to TRBJ1-5, with TRBD1 identical over 12 bases. Germline lookup yields CDR1 LNHDA and CDR2 SQIVND (reference sequence). The CDR3 sequence is 17 residues long. The V and J ends lost 4 bases and 6 bases, in that order; junction bases with no gene match: 10. CDR3 bases: TGTGCCAGTAGTACCGGGACAGGGGGCTTGAGGGCTCAGCCCCAGCATTTT. It encodes CASSTGTGGLRAQPQHF.

Turning to this clonotype: A read error may be the cause here, since a much bigger clone is one base away. The rearrangement uses TRBV20-1 and TRBJ2-5; D is ambiguous. Looked up from germline, CDR1 is DFQATT and CDR2 is SNEGSKA (reference sequence). The CDR3 extends over 11 amino acids. CDR3 residues: CGLSHRETQYF. For the CDR3, the DNA is TGCGGTCTTAGTCACCGAGAGACCCAGTACTTC.